The sequence of this TCR beta chain was determined in a study of human T cells and chemical hapten exposure. Study background: The study sensitized with 2% DPC on an approximately 2 cm by approximately 2 cm patch of upper inner arm skin.

Comments on this clonotype: Its antigen remains unidentified.

Study-level points and caveats: Relative to controls, expanded TCRs formed significantly more large CDR3 similarity clusters.

As to time point: patch test 3, about 24 weeks after DPC sensitization. Indicated treatment: therapeutic diphenylcyclopropenone sensitization with weekly scalp DPC. Those who donated were patients with alopecia, 18 to 70 years of age, and suitable for DPC. This CDR3 is 14 amino acids long. The trim removed 5 bases at V and 5 bases at J, leaving 5 bases unmatched. TCRdb ran MiXCR on the RACE reads and lists one entry per CDR3 protein. The sample contains 100,000 or so distinct CDR3 sequences, around 35% of which appear only once. This TCR was sampled from a man between 40 and 49 years old with alopecia areata. Some clones in this sample may be carry-over from other donors' samples. The sample consisted of whole blood, taken in connection with sensitization to the hapten diphenylcyclopropenone (DPC). V and J are TRBV12-3 or TRBV12-4 and TRBJ2-5; 10 positions match TRBD2. Here the CDR3 reads CASSGLAGGETQYF. CDR3 in DNA: TGTGCCAGCAGTGGCTTAGCGGGAGGTGAGACCCAGTACTTC.